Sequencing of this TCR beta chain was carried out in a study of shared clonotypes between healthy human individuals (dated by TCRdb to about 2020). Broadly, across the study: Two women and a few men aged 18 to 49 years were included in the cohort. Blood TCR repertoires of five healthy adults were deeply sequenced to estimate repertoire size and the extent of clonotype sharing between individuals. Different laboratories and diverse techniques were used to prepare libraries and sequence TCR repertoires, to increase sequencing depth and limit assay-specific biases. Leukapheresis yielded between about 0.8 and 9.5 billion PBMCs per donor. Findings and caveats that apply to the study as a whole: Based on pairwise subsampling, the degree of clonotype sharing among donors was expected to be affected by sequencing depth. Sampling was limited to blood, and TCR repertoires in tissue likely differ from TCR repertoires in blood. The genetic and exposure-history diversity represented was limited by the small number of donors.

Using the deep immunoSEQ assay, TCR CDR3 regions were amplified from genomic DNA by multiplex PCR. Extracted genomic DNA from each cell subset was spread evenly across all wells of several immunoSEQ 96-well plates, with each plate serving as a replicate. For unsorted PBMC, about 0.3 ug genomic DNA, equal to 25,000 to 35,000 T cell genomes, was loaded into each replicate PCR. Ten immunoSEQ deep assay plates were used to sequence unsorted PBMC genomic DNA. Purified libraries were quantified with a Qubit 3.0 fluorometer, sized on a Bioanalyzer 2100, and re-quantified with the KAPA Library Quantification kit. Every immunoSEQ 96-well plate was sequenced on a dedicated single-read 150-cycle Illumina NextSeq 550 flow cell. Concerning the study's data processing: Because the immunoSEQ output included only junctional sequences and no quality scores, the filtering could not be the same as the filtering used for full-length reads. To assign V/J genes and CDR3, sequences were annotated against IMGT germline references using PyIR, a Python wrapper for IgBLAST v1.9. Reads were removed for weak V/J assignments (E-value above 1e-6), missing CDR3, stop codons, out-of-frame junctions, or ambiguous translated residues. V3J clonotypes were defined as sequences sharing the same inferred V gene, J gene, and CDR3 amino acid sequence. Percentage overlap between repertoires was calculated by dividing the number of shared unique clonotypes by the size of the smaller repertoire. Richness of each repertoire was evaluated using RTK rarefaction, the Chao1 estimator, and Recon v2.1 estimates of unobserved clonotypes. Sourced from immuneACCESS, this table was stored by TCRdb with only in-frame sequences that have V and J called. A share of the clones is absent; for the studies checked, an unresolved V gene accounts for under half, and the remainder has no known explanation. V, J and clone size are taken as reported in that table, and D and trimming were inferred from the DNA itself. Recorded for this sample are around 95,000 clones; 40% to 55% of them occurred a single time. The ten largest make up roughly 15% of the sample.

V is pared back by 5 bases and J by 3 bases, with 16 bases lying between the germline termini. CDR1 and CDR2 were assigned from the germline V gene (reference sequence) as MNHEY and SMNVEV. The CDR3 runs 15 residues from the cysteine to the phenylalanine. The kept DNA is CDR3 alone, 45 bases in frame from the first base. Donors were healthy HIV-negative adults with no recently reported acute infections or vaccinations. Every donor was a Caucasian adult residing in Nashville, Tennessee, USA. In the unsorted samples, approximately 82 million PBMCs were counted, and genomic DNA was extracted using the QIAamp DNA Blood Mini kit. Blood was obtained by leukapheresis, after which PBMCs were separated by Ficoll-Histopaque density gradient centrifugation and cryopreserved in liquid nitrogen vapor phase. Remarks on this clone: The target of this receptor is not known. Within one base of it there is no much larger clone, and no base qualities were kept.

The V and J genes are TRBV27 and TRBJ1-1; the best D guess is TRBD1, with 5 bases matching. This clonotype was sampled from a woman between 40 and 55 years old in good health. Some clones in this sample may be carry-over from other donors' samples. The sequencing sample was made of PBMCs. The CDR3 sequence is CASSPRGRRYTEAFF. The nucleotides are TGTGCCAGCAGTCCTCGGGGCAGGCGCTACACTGAAGCTTTCTTT.